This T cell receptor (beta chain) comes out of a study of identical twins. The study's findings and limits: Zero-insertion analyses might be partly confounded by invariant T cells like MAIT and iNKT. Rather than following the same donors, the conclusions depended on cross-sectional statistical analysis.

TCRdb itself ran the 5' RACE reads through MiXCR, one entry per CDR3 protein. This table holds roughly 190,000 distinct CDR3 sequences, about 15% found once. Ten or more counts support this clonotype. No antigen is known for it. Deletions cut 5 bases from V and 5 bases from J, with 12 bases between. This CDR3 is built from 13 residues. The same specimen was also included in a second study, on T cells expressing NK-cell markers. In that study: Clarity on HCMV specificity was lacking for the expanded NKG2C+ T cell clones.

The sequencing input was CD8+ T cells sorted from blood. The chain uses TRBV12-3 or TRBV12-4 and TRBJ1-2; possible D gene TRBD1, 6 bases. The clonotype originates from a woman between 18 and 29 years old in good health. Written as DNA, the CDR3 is TGTGCCAGCAGTCCTGGACAGCCATATGGCTACACCTTC. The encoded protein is CASSPGQPYGYTF.